These 30 T cell receptor beta chains were sequenced from one sample in a study of early T cells in non-severe SARS-CoV-2 infection. Via MiXCR, TCRdb re-called the 5' RACE reads, giving one row per CDR3 protein. The sample shows tens of thousands of distinct CDR3 sequences, more than 8% of them seen only once. Sample: whole blood, taken at baseline. These receptors were obtained from an adult who was a healthcare worker with PCR-confirmed SARS-CoV-2 infection or an uninfected control (not recorded which).

This clonotype was recorded a few times. This sequence joins TRBV6-2 or TRBV6-3 and TRBJ2-1, with no clear D. Looked up from germline, CDR1 is MNHEY and CDR2 is SVGEGT. Deletions cut 1 base from V and 9 bases from J, with 7 bases between. The CDR3 is 12 amino acids. The CDR3 nucleotides read TGTGCCAGCAGTTACTATTTCGGTGAGCAGTTCTTC. Its protein is CASSYYFGEQFF.

J is TRBJ1-1 and V is TRBV5-5; D remains unclear. V gave up 1 base and J gave up 1 base, with 5 bases separating them. Germline assignment: CDR1 SGHKS and CDR2 YYEKEE (reference sequence). This CDR3 is 13 amino acids long. CDR3: CASSLITNTEAFF. Written as DNA, the CDR3 is TGTGCCAGCAGCTTGATCACGAACACTGAAGCTTTCTTT. The entire variable domain, with the rest obtained from reference TRBV5-5 and TRBJ1-1, is as follows: DAGVTQSPTHLIKTRGQQVTLRCSPISGHKSVSWYQQVLGQGPQFIFQYYEKEERGRGNFPDRFSARQFPNYSSELNVNALLLGDSALYLCASSLITNTEAFFGQGTRLTVV.

This clonotype occurred a few times. The rearrangement links TRBV28 to TRBJ2-7, with 14 nucleotides matching TRBD2. Germline assignment: CDR1 MDHEN and CDR2 SYDVKM. After removal of 6 bases from V and 0 bases from J, the junction contained 1 base not matched to a gene. CDR3 length: 15 amino acids. The CDR3 reads CASRGTSGSSYEQYF. CDR3 DNA: TGTGCCAGCAGGGGGACTAGCGGGAGCTCCTACGAGCAGTACTTC.

The chain has TRBV7-2 and TRBJ2-6; 8 nucleotides line up with TRBD1. Germline V gene data show CDR1 as SGHTA and CDR2 as FQGNSA. The CDR3 is 17 residues long. Germline trimming cut 3 bases from V and 2 bases from J; bases unmatched to any gene: 6. DNA for the CDR3: TGTGCCAGCAGCTTGCAGGGGGCGCATCCTGGGGCCAACGTCCTGACTTTC. Encoded protein: CASSLQGAHPGANVLTF.

The rearrangement links TRBV29-1 to TRBJ2-1, with D hard to call. The CDR3 consists of 13 residues. Trimming stripped 2 bases from V and 5 bases from J, with 10 bases between. Germline V CDR1 and CDR2: SQVTM, ANQGSEA. The CDR3 bases are TGCAGCGTTGAATCCTCTGGGAACAATGAGCAGTTCTTC. Translating gives CSVESSGNNEQFF.

This clonotype was seen a handful of times. The rearrangement joins TRBV14 to TRBJ2-1; possible D gene TRBD2, 5 bases. CDR1 is SGHDN and CDR2 is FVKESK in the germline V gene. Trimming took 0 bases from V and 0 from J, leaving 18 bases between them. The CDR3 extends over 19 amino acids. The DNA of the CDR3 is TGTGCCAGCAGCCAAGATCAAGTCTCGCGGGTAAGCTCCTACAATGAGCAGTTCTTC. Translating gives CASSQDQVSRVSSYNEQFF.

This clonotype was recorded at least ten times. This chain connects TRBV7-2 to TRBJ2-1; 12 bases are shared with TRBD1. This CDR3 is built from 15 residues. The junction had 8 bases not matched to a gene; V was cut back by 5 bases and J by 9 bases. Per germline, CDR1 SGHTA and CDR2 FQGNSA. The CDR3 coding sequence is TGTGCCAGCAGCCCCCGGGACAGGGGGCGAGCTGAGCAGTTCTTC. Translation gives CASSPRDRGRAEQFF.

V usage is TRBV29-1 and J usage is TRBJ2-7, with D unresolved. The CDR3 is 13 amino acids. Germline V gene data show CDR1 as SQVTM and CDR2 as ANQGSEA. V lost 0 bases to trimming and J lost 3 bases, with 9 bases between them. The DNA of the CDR3 is TGCAGCGTTGAAGATCTAGGGAACTACGAGCAGTACTTC. Protein: CSVEDLGNYEQYF.

This chain links TRBV12-3 or TRBV12-4 with TRBJ1-2; D uncertain. The CDR3 covers 13 residues. V was shortened by 5 bases and J by 2 bases, with 9 bases between the two germline ends. For the CDR3, the DNA is TGTGCCAGCAGTAGGACTGTGAACTATGGCTACACCTTC. Translating it yields CASSRTVNYGYTF.

This clonotype showed up just a few times. V usage is TRBV24-1 and J usage is TRBJ2-6; 7 bases match TRBD1. After removal of 7 bases from V and 0 bases from J, the junction contained 11 bases not matched to a gene. CDR1 is KGHDR and CDR2 is SFDVKD in the germline V gene. This CDR3 is built from 18 residues. CDR3 in DNA: TGTGCCACCAGGGAAGACAGGGATGGTACCTCTGGGGCCAACGTCCTGACTTTC. Protein sequence: CATREDRDGTSGANVLTF.

There are a few counts of this clonotype. The chain carries TRBV5-4 and TRBJ2-1; weak D call: TRBD2 (6 bases). Germline V CDR1 and CDR2: SGHNT, YYREEE (reference sequence). The ends were cut back, 4 bases at V and 4 bases at J, with 12 bases in the middle. The CDR3 is 14 amino acids. DNA for the CDR3: TGTGCCAGCAGCGCGGGACGCGGATACAATGAGCAGTTCTTC. It translates to CASSAGRGYNEQFF.

The chain joins TRBV2 to TRBJ2-3; D ambiguous. The germline V and J ends were trimmed by 0 bases and 4 bases, with 11 bases remaining between them. This CDR3 comprises 15 residues. Germline-derived CDR1 and CDR2 are SNHLY and FYNNEI. CDR3 region: CASSEAFIGPDTQYF. CDR3 nucleotide sequence: TGTGCCAGCAGTGAAGCCTTTATAGGTCCAGATACGCAGTATTTT.

This clonotype was picked up a small number of times. The gene calls are TRBV6-1 and TRBJ1-6; no clear D gene. The CDR3 consists of 12 residues. Trimming left V 6 bases short and J 10 bases short, with 10 bases between. Per germline, CDR1 MNHNS and CDR2 SASEGT. For the CDR3, the DNA is TGTGCCAGCAGCAACGGTTGGTCACCCCTCCACTTT. It yields the protein CASSNGWSPLHF.

The table lists this clonotype with many counts. The chain's CDR3 is CASSPGTGMNTEAFF. The CDR3 coding sequence is TGTGCCAGCTCACCAGGGACAGGGATGAACACTGAAGCTTTCTTT. The V call is TRBV18, the J call TRBJ1-1; 9 bases agree with TRBD1. The junction had 1 base not matched to a gene; V was cut back by 2 bases and J by 0 bases. The CDR3 spans 15 residues. Germline lookup yields CDR1 KGHSH and CDR2 LQKENI.

This clonotype was detected a few times. The chain recombines TRBV7-8 with TRBJ2-5, with 10 bases identical to TRBD2. V shed 5 bases and J 5 bases; nucleotides not matched to a gene: 14. Germline CDR1 SGHVS, CDR2 FQNEAQ. The CDR3 is 17 amino acids. CDR3 sequence (DNA): TGTGCCAGCAGCCTAATCGGACTAGCGGAAGGGCCCGAGACCCAGTACTTC. It encodes CASSLIGLAEGPETQYF.

Concerning this clonotype itself: A read error may explain this, as a much larger clone is one base away. The CDR3: CAGSQDQRSYSYNEQFF. CDR3 DNA sequence: TGTGCCGGCAGCCAAGATCAACGGTCGTACAGCTACAATGAGCAGTTCTTC. The chain recombines TRBV4-2 with TRBJ2-1, with D uncertain. The CDR3 contains 17 residues. Germline V gene data show CDR1 as LGHNA and CDR2 as YNFKEQ.

There are a few counts of this clonotype. This rearrangement joins TRBV7-2 to TRBJ1-6; TRBD1 is a possible D gene (5 bases). The CDR3 contains 14 residues. From germline, CDR1 is SGHTA and CDR2 FQGNSA. The germline V and J ends were trimmed by 4 bases and 10 bases, with 14 bases remaining between them. This chain's CDR3 is CASSYQGTGSPLHF. In DNA, the CDR3 is TGTGCCAGCAGCTACCAGGGTACTGGGTCACCCCTCCACTTT.

This chain links TRBV12-3 or TRBV12-4 with TRBJ2-7; D not certain. The length of the CDR3 is 14 residues. Trimming removed 2 bases from V and 2 bases from J, with 10 bases in between. The CDR3 loop is CASSLQSLTYEQYF. The CDR3 DNA is TGTGCCAGCAGTTTACAAAGTCTGACCTACGAGCAGTACTTC.

The chain carries TRBV18 and TRBJ1-5; D is possibly TRBD1 (5 bases). The CDR3 consists of 13 residues. Deletions cut 4 bases from V and 7 bases from J, with 11 bases between. Germline loops: CDR1 KGHSH, CDR2 LQKENI. CDR3 coding DNA: TGTGCCAGCTCACAGGGGACCCACCAGCCCCAGCATTTT. Amino acids: CASSQGTHQPQHF.

This clonotype has more than one count but fewer than ten. The genes are TRBV11-2 and TRBJ2-7; D tentatively fits TRBD1 or TRBD2 (6 bases each). The ends were cut back, 5 bases at V and 5 bases at J, with 16 bases in the middle. Germline CDR1 reads SGHAT; CDR2 reads FQNNGV. This CDR3 contains 14 residues. CDR3 in DNA: TGTGCCAGCAGCCGAAACGGGGGCCGAGACGAGCAGTACTTC. This gives the protein CASSRNGGRDEQYF.

This clonotype was seen repeatedly, ten times or more. J is TRBJ2-7 and V is TRBV15; D is unresolved. The CDR3 runs to 14 residues. The V end lost 0 bases, the J end lost 2 bases, and 8 bases lay between the germline ends. The germline gives CDR1 LNHNV, CDR2 YYDKDF (reference sequence). The CDR3 DNA reads as TGTGCCACCAGCAGAGATCCCGGCCCCTACGAGCAGTACTTC. Its protein product is CATSRDPGPYEQYF.

This chain links TRBV20-1 with TRBJ2-7, with D perhaps matching TRBD1 (5 bases). Deletions cut 5 bases from V and 3 bases from J, with 17 bases between. This CDR3 is 14 amino acids long. Per germline, CDR1 DFQATT and CDR2 SNEGSKA (reference sequence). The CDR3, as DNA: TGCAGTGCTCGTAGACAGACCGGCATCTACGAGCAGTACTTC. Residues: CSARRQTGIYEQYF.

This clonotype was seen a few times. The V call is TRBV14, the J call TRBJ2-1, with D unresolved. CDR1 is SGHDN and CDR2 is FVKESK in the germline V gene. The CDR3 totals 11 residues. V lost 3 bases, J lost 7 bases, and 4 bases lay in between. The CDR3 region is CASSHWNEQFF. CDR3 bases: TGTGCCAGCAGCCATTGGAATGAGCAGTTCTTC.

This clonotype was found a few times. CDR3 coding DNA: TGTGCCAGCAGGACAGAGTACCAAGAGACCCAGTACTTC. This sequence encodes CASRTEYQETQYF. This rearrangement joins TRBV6-6 to TRBJ2-5, with D perhaps matching TRBD1 (5 bases). This CDR3 contains 13 residues. Trimming cost V 6 bases and J 0 bases, with 8 bases left between them. The V gene's germline CDR1 is MNHNY and CDR2 SVGAGI (reference sequence).

The rearrangement links TRBV6-1 to TRBJ2-7; 7 positions match TRBD1. The length of the CDR3 is 18 residues. Trimming cost V 8 bases and J 2 bases; bases outside gene matches: 21. The germline V gene encodes CDR1 MNHNS and CDR2 SASEGT. In DNA, the CDR3 is TGTGCCAGCTCCTTACGTAAAATGATGGACAGGTACCCCTACGAGCAGTACTTC. Protein sequence: CASSLRKMMDRYPYEQYF.

The genes are TRBV4-2 and TRBJ2-1, with D perhaps matching TRBD1 (5 bases). With 0 bases removed from V and 6 bases from J, the gap between germline ends came to 15 bases. Germline CDR1 is LGHNA and CDR2 is YNFKEQ. The CDR3 runs 16 residues. CDR3 residues: CASSQDFRVIRNEQFF. In DNA form, the CDR3 reads TGTGCCAGCAGCCAAGATTTCAGGGTGATTCGCAATGAGCAGTTCTTC.

This clonotype was recorded many times. J is TRBJ2-7 and V is TRBV12-3 or TRBV12-4; 16 positions agree with TRBD2. Trimming removed 5 bases from V and 6 bases from J; junction bases left unmatched: 13. This CDR3 has 18 amino acids. The CDR3 sequence is CASSAFPGLAGGPGEQYF. In nucleotides, the CDR3 is TGTGCCAGCAGTGCTTTTCCGGGACTAGCGGGAGGGCCGGGCGAGCAGTACTTC.

Ten or more counts support this clonotype. V usage is TRBV11-2 and J usage is TRBJ2-1; D unclear. The CDR3 is made up of 15 amino acids. V lost 1 base, J lost 0 bases, and 7 bases lay in between. CDR1 and CDR2 (germline): SGHAT, FQNNGV. CDR3 residues: CASSLGGSSYNEQFF. CDR3 bases: TGTGCCAGCAGCTTAGGCGGAAGCTCCTACAATGAGCAGTTCTTC.

For this clonotype: A much larger clone differs by one base, so this may be a read error. This sequence joins TRBV11-2 and TRBJ2-1; TRBD2 matches 7 bases. The CDR3 sequence is 15 residues long. With V trimmed by 5 bases and J by 6 bases, 10 bases remained unmatched. Looked up from germline, CDR1 is SGHAT and CDR2 is FQNNGV. In nucleotides, the CDR3 is TGTGCCAGCAGCCCATGGGCTAGCGGAGCCAATGAGCAGTTCTTC. It yields the protein CASSPWASGANEQFF.

This clonotype was seen more than once but under ten times. The rearrangement links TRBV30 to TRBJ2-1; 8 bases are shared with TRBD1. V was pared by 4 bases and J by 6 bases, with 5 bases of the junction left unmatched. This CDR3 contains 13 residues. Germline CDR1 and CDR2: GTSNPN and SVGIG (reference sequence). CDR3 residues: CAWTGGVRNEQFF. The CDR3 DNA is TGTGCCTGGACAGGGGGCGTTCGCAATGAGCAGTTCTTC.